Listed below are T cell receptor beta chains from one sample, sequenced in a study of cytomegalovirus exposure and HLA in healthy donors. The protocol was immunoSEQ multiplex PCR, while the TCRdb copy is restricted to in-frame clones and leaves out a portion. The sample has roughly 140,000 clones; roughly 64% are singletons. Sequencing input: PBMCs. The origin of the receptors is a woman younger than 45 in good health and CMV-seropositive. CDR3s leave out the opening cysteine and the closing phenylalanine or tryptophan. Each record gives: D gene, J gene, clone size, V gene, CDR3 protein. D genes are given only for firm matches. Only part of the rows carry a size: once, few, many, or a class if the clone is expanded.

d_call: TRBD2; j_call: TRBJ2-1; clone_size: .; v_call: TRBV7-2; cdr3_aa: ASSPVRGAGYNEQF
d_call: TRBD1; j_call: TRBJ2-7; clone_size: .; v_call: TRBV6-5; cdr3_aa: ASSSGTGVREQY
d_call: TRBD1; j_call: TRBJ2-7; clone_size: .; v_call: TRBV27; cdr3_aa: ASSSYRDRDHEQY
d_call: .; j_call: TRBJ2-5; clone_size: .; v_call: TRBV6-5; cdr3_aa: ASSPIIGAQETQY
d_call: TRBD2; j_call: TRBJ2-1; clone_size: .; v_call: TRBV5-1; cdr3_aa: ASSFSGGTYNEQF
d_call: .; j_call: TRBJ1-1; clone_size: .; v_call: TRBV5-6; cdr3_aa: ASSRRGTEAF
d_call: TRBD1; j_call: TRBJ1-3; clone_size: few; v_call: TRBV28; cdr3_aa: ASSSWGQPHSGNTIY
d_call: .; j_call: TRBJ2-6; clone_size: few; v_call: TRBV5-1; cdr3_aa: ASSPGAYGGANVLT
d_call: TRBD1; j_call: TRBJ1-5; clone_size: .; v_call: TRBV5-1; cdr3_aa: ASSPDRGSVLH
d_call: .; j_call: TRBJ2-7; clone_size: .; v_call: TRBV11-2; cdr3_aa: ASSYLRGSYEQY
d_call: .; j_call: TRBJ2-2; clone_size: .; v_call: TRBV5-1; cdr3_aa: ASSPRGGGDTGELF
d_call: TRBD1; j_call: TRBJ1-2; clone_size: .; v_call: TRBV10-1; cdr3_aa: ASNVRDRDGYT
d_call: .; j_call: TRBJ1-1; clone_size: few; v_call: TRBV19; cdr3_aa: ASSIVSGGEAF
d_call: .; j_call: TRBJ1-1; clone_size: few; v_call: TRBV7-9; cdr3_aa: ASSLRENTEAF
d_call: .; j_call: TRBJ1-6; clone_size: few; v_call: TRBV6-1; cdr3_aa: ASSAGPYNSPLH
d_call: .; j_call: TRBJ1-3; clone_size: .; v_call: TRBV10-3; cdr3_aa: AITDPGSGNTIY
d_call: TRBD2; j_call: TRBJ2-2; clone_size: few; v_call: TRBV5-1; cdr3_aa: ASSSGLAGSGELF
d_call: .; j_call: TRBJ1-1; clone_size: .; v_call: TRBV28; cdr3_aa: ASTHPVNTEAF
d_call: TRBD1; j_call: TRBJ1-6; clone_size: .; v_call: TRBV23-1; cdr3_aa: ASSQQGAEVGTYNSPLH
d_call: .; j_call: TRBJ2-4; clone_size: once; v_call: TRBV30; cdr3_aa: AWSLTGNIQY
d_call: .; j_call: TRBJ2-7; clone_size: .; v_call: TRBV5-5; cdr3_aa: ASSLDPAKSEQY
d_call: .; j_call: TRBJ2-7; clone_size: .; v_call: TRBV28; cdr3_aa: ASSLENTGSWSTRGY
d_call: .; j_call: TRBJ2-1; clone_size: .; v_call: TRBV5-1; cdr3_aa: ASSFLLGGEQF
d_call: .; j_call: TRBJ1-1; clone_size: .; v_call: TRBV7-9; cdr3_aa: ASSFQTEAF
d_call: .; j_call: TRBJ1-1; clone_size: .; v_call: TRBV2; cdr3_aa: ASRRVRGWVGTEAF
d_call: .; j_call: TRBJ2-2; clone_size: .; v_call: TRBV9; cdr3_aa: ASSVDSSPNTGELF
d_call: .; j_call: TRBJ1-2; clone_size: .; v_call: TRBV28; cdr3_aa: ASSLRTRGYT
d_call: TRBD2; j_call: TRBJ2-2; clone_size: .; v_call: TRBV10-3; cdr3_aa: AIGTSGSHTGELF
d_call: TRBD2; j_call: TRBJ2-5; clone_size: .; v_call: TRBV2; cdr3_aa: ASSEARLAGGPETQY
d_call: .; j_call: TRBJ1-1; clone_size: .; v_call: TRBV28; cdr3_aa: ASSRSLWAF
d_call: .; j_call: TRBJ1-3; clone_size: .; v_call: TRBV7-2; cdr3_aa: ASSLGSVGGSGNTIY
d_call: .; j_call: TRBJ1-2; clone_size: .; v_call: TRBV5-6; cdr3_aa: ASSLGRADYGYT
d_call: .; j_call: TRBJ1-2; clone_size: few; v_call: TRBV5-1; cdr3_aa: ASSLVGQGEGYT
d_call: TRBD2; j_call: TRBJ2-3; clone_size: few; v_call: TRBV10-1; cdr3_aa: ASSESRTSGRGDTQY
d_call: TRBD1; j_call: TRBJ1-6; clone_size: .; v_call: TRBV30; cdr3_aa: ACRRTGNSPLH
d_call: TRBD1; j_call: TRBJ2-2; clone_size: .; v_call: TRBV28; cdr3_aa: ASSSGTGDTGELF
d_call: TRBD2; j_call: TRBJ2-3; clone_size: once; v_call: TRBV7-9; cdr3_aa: ASSSSSGTGTDTQY
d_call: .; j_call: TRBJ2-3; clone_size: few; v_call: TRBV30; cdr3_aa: AWTTSSTDTQY
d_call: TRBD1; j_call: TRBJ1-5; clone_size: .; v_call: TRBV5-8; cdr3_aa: ASGGTGGFNQPQH
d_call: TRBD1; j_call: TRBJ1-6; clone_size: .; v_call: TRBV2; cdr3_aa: ASSRQGDLYNSPLH
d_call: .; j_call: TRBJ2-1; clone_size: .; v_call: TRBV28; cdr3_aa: ASTSSDEQF
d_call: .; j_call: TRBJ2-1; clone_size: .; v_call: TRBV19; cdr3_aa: ASSIDSPVNEQF
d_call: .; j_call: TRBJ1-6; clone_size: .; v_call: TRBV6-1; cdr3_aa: ASSVEDTPVTLH
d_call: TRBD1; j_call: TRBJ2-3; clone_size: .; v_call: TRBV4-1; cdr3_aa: ASSQPGQGRGTQY
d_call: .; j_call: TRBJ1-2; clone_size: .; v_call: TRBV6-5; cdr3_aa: ASSYNPGRDYGYT
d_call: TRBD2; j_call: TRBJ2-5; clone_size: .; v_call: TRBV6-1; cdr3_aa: ASSPLAGGRRTQY
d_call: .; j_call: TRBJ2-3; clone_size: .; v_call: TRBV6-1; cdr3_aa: ASGQLSLPTDTQY
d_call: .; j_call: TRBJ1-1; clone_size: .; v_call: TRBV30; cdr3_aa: AWSDFRVNTEAF
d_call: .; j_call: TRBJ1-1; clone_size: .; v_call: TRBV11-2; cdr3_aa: ASSLDSFGGGGRTEAF
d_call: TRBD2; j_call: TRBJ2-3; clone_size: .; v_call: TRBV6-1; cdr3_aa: ASSVGLAGGTSTDTQY
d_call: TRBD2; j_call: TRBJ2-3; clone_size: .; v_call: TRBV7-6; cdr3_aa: ASSLAAGPDTQY